The rows below give T cell receptor beta chains drawn from one sample of a study of OX40 agonist ivuxolimab in advanced cancers. Sequencing used immunoSEQ multiplex PCR; TCRdb keeps in-frame clones, though not all of them. Of tens of thousands of clones in the sample, about 88% were seen once. The sample here was CD4+ or CD8+ T cells sorted from blood, taken in a trial of the OX40 agonist ivuxolimab. These receptors came from an adult with an advanced solid tumor such as melanoma, head and neck, liver or kidney cancer. CDR3s include the opening cysteine and the closing phenylalanine or tryptophan. Each record gives: D gene, V gene, J gene, CDR3 protein. A D gene is named only where the DNA matches it firmly.

d_call: NA; v_call: TRBV28; j_call: TRBJ2-1; cdr3_aa: CASSNRTLQFF
d_call: TRBD1; v_call: TRBV4-3; j_call: TRBJ2-7; cdr3_aa: CASTLGPGQVYEQYF
d_call: TRBD1; v_call: TRBV27; j_call: TRBJ1-1; cdr3_aa: CASSPLTGGRTEAFF
d_call: NA; v_call: TRBV4-1; j_call: TRBJ1-2; cdr3_aa: CASSQDGIDYTF
d_call: TRBD2; v_call: TRBV9; j_call: TRBJ2-7; cdr3_aa: CASSPDGGVGSYEQYF
d_call: NA; v_call: TRBV15; j_call: TRBJ2-5; cdr3_aa: CATSRDKRRTQETQYF
d_call: NA; v_call: TRBV1; j_call: TRBJ2-2; cdr3_aa: CTSSQDPIFTGELFF
d_call: TRBD1; v_call: TRBV4-2; j_call: TRBJ2-7; cdr3_aa: CASSPHRDRTYEQYF
d_call: NA; v_call: TRBV6-1; j_call: TRBJ2-1; cdr3_aa: CASSEVPPGPYEQFF
d_call: NA; v_call: TRBV5-1; j_call: TRBJ2-1; cdr3_aa: CASSLAVDYFYNEQFF
d_call: TRBD1; v_call: TRBV5-6; j_call: TRBJ2-7; cdr3_aa: CASSLVLAFGEGGSEQYF
d_call: TRBD1; v_call: TRBV19; j_call: TRBJ2-2; cdr3_aa: CASSRDRGNTGELFF
d_call: NA; v_call: TRBV9; j_call: TRBJ2-1; cdr3_aa: CASSVASSYNEQFF
d_call: NA; v_call: TRBV29-1; j_call: TRBJ1-5; cdr3_aa: CSVGGGYNQPQHF
d_call: NA; v_call: TRBV12-5; j_call: TRBJ1-6; cdr3_aa: CASVQGGAYNSPLHF
d_call: NA; v_call: TRBV19; j_call: TRBJ2-7; cdr3_aa: CASSIRDDSWEQYF